These T cell receptor beta chains were read from a single sample in a study of blood T cell repertoires in COVID-19. Only in-frame clones appear in the TCRdb table, and some are missing; sequencing was by immunoSEQ multiplex PCR. The data hold about 380,000 clones, with approximately 80% observed a single time. The sequencing input was peripheral blood. The receptor source for this set is a human donor with acute or convalescent COVID-19. The donor label of this sample is uncertain. CDR3s include the opening cysteine and the closing phenylalanine or tryptophan. Each record gives: D gene, J gene, V gene, CDR3 length, clone size, CDR3 protein, CDR3 DNA. D genes are given only for firm matches. Expanded clones get a size class; other rows say once, few or many, or leave the size out.

d_gene: TRBD1
j_gene: TRBJ1-1
v_gene: TRBV7-9
len: 14
abundance: -
CDR3aa: CASSRTGGNTEAFF
CDR3nt: TGTGCCAGCAGCCGAACAGGGGGCAACACTGAAGCTTTCTTT

d_gene: TRBD2
j_gene: TRBJ2-1
v_gene: TRBV20-1
len: 15
abundance: few
CDR3aa: CSASWRKREVDEQFF
CDR3nt: TGCAGTGCTAGTTGGAGAAAGCGGGAGGTGGATGAGCAGTTCTTC

d_gene: TRBD1
j_gene: TRBJ2-4
v_gene: TRBV2
len: 15
abundance: -
CDR3aa: CASTNLVGTGNIQYF
CDR3nt: TGTGCCAGCACCAACCTGGTAGGGACAGGTAACATTCAGTACTTC

d_gene: -
j_gene: TRBJ1-6
v_gene: TRBV19
len: 15
abundance: -
CDR3aa: CAAKDISGYNSPLHF
CDR3nt: TGTGCCGCCAAGGACATCTCGGGTTATAATTCACCCCTCCACTTT

d_gene: TRBD2
j_gene: TRBJ2-5
v_gene: TRBV3-1/TRBV3-2
len: 17
abundance: -
CDR3aa: CASSQPTSGRAILTQYF
CDR3nt: TGTGCCAGCAGCCAGCCCACTAGCGGGAGGGCCATTTTGACCCAGTACTTC

d_gene: -
j_gene: TRBJ1-5
v_gene: TRBV15
len: 14
abundance: few
CDR3aa: CATSSPGFNQPQHF
CDR3nt: TGTGCCACCAGCAGTCCCGGGTTCAATCAGCCCCAGCATTTT

d_gene: -
j_gene: TRBJ1-6
v_gene: TRBV2
len: 13
abundance: few
CDR3aa: CATLGTGVLPLHF
CDR3nt: TGTGCCACCCTGGGGACGGGAGTATTGCCCCTCCACTTT

d_gene: TRBD1
j_gene: TRBJ2-7
v_gene: TRBV2
len: 14
abundance: -
CDR3aa: CASSEGTGPYEQYF
CDR3nt: TGTGCCAGCAGTGAAGGGACAGGGCCCTACGAGCAGTACTTC

d_gene: TRBD1
j_gene: TRBJ1-2
v_gene: TRBV19
len: 15
abundance: -
CDR3aa: CASSAGQAINYGYTF
CDR3nt: TGTGCCAGTAGTGCGGGACAGGCGATTAACTATGGCTACACCTTC

d_gene: -
j_gene: TRBJ1-1
v_gene: TRBV6-5
len: 12
abundance: once
CDR3aa: CASSYQGPPAFF
CDR3nt: TGTGCCAGCAGTTACCAGGGGCCCCCAGCTTTCTTT

d_gene: TRBD1
j_gene: TRBJ1-2
v_gene: TRBV12-3/TRBV12-4
len: 13
abundance: -
CDR3aa: CASRETGAYGYTF
CDR3nt: TGTGCCAGCAGGGAGACAGGGGCCTATGGCTACACCTTC

d_gene: TRBD1
j_gene: TRBJ1-2
v_gene: TRBV28
len: 13
abundance: -
CDR3aa: CASSTGGLYGYTF
CDR3nt: TGTGCCAGCAGTACAGGGGGGCTCTATGGCTACACCTTC

d_gene: -
j_gene: TRBJ2-6
v_gene: TRBV5-4
len: 16
abundance: -
CDR3aa: CASSLGTGSGANVLTF
CDR3nt: TGTGCCAGCAGCTTGGGTACGGGTTCTGGGGCCAACGTCCTGACTTTC

d_gene: -
j_gene: TRBJ1-6
v_gene: TRBV6-5
len: 16
abundance: -
CDR3aa: CASSYSLPGANSPLHF
CDR3nt: TGTGCCAGCAGTTATTCCTTACCAGGGGCAAATTCACCCCTCCACTTT

d_gene: TRBD1
j_gene: TRBJ1-3
v_gene: TRBV24-1
len: 19
abundance: -
CDR3aa: CATSDHPGQGANWGNTIYF
CDR3nt: TGTGCCACCAGTGATCACCCGGGACAGGGGGCAAATTGGGGAAACACCATATATTTT

d_gene: -
j_gene: TRBJ2-7
v_gene: TRBV3-1/TRBV3-2
len: 15
abundance: -
CDR3aa: CASSQASGGSYEQYF
CDR3nt: TGTGCCAGCAGCCAAGCGTCCGGTGGGAGCTACGAGCAGTACTTC

d_gene: TRBD1
j_gene: TRBJ2-6
v_gene: TRBV7-6
len: 16
abundance: -
CDR3aa: CASSLRQGAGANVLTF
CDR3nt: TGTGCCAGCAGCTTAAGACAGGGGGCTGGGGCCAACGTCCTGACTTTC

d_gene: -
j_gene: TRBJ1-1
v_gene: TRBV28
len: 14
abundance: -
CDR3aa: CASSSRRRVTEAFF
CDR3nt: TGTGCCAGCAGTTCCCGGAGGAGGGTCACTGAAGCTTTCTTT

d_gene: TRBD1
j_gene: TRBJ1-4
v_gene: TRBV6-6
len: 13
abundance: -
CDR3aa: CASSSTGNEKLFF
CDR3nt: TGTGCCAGCAGTTCGACAGGGAACGAAAAACTGTTTTTT

d_gene: -
j_gene: TRBJ2-7
v_gene: TRBV11-2
len: 15
abundance: -
CDR3aa: CASSFLDGEPYEQYF
CDR3nt: TGTGCCAGCAGCTTCCTGGACGGGGAGCCCTACGAGCAGTACTTC

d_gene: TRBD1
j_gene: TRBJ1-4
v_gene: TRBV4-1
len: 18
abundance: once
CDR3aa: CASSLAAGTARFNEKLFF
CDR3nt: TGCGCCAGCAGCCTTGCCGCCGGGACAGCTCGCTTCAATGAAAAACTGTTTTTT

d_gene: TRBD1
j_gene: TRBJ1-2
v_gene: TRBV29-1
len: 12
abundance: -
CDR3aa: CSADRDMRGYTF
CDR3nt: TGCAGCGCTGACAGGGATATGCGTGGCTACACCTTC

d_gene: -
j_gene: TRBJ2-5
v_gene: TRBV5-4
len: 14
abundance: -
CDR3aa: CASSRPQGSETQYF
CDR3nt: TGTGCCAGCAGCCGACCCCAGGGATCAGAGACCCAGTACTTC

d_gene: -
j_gene: TRBJ2-2
v_gene: TRBV25-1
len: 15
abundance: -
CDR3aa: CASSETSLGTGELFF
CDR3nt: TGTGCCAGCAGTGAGACTAGTTTAGGCACCGGGGAGCTGTTTTTT

d_gene: -
j_gene: TRBJ1-5
v_gene: TRBV30
len: 14
abundance: -
CDR3aa: CAWGQQGQSQPQHF
CDR3nt: TGTGCCTGGGGCCAACAGGGTCAGAGTCAGCCCCAGCATTTT

d_gene: TRBD1
j_gene: TRBJ1-1
v_gene: TRBV6-5
len: 15
abundance: once
CDR3aa: CASSRHRGTSPEAFF
CDR3nt: TGTGCCAGCAGTCGTCACAGGGGTACTTCCCCTGAAGCTTTCTTT

d_gene: -
j_gene: TRBJ1-2
v_gene: TRBV28
len: 15
abundance: -
CDR3aa: CASSAAGGPPYGYTF
CDR3nt: TGTGCCAGCAGCGCCGCAGGAGGTCCCCCCTATGGCTACACCTTC

d_gene: TRBD1
j_gene: TRBJ1-2
v_gene: TRBV4-1
len: 14
abundance: -
CDR3aa: CASSPTGGNYGYTF
CDR3nt: TGCGCCAGCAGCCCTACAGGGGGGAACTATGGCTACACCTTC

d_gene: TRBD1
j_gene: TRBJ2-6
v_gene: TRBV6-5
len: 15
abundance: -
CDR3aa: CASRQGAYGANVLTF
CDR3nt: TGTGCCAGCAGACAGGGGGCGTACGGGGCCAACGTCCTGACTTTC

d_gene: TRBD1
j_gene: TRBJ1-2
v_gene: TRBV4-1
len: 13
abundance: -
CDR3aa: CASSQTGDYGYTF
CDR3nt: TGCGCCAGCAGCCAAACAGGGGACTATGGCTACACCTTC

d_gene: TRBD1
j_gene: TRBJ2-7
v_gene: TRBV7-2
len: 14
abundance: -
CDR3aa: CASSPTGGPYEQYF
CDR3nt: TGTGCCAGCAGCCCGACAGGGGGTCCCTACGAGCAGTACTTC